This is a list of T cell receptor beta chains from one sample in a study of T cell responses to AZD1222 COVID-19 vaccine. Repertoires were generated with immunoSEQ multiplex PCR, while TCRdb's copy carries only in-frame clones and drops some. The data hold 250,000 to 300,000 clones, with 90% to 95% observed a single time. The sequencing here drew on peripheral blood, taken 28 days after the second AZD1222 dose. All receptors come from an adult who received the AZD1222 COVID-19 vaccine. Both conserved end residues are part of each CDR3. A D gene is named only where the DNA matches it firmly. Some rows have no size entry. The others give once, few or many, or a class for an expanded clone.

TRBJ1-4 | TRBD1 | NA | TRBV9 | TGTGCCAGCAGCGTAGCAAGCCTCGTCCCGGGACAGGGAACTAATGAAAAACTGTTTTTT | CASSVASLVPGQGTNEKLFF
TRBJ2-1 | NA | NA | TRBV4-2 | TGTGCCAGCAGCCGTGAGGGGGGCGGGCAGTTCTTC | CASSREGGGQFF
TRBJ2-3 | NA | NA | TRBV15 | TGTGCCACCAGCAGAGCGTCGGGGGCCAGCACAGATACGCAGTATTTT | CATSRASGASTDTQYF
TRBJ1-2 | NA | NA | TRBV28 | TGTGCCAGCAGCCCCGGGGGATTCCGCTATGGCTACACCTTC | CASSPGGFRYGYTF
TRBJ2-5 | TRBD1 | NA | TRBV29-1 | TGCAGCGTTTTTGGACAGGGGACAAAAGAGACCCAGTACTTC | CSVFGQGTKETQYF
TRBJ1-2 | NA | once | TRBV5-4 | TGTGCCAGCAGCTTGCGACAGGAGCTCTATGGCTACACCTTC | CASSLRQELYGYTF
TRBJ2-5 | NA | NA | TRBV6-6 | TGTGCCAGCAGTTGGGCCAGCAGGGAGACCCAGTACTTC | CASSWASRETQYF
TRBJ1-1 | NA | NA | TRBV7-2 | TGTGCCAGCAGCTTAGCCTTGGGAGGGGGGACTGAAGCTTTCTTT | CASSLALGGGTEAFF
TRBJ2-7 | TRBD1 | once | TRBV18 | TGTGCCAGCTCACCAGGTGAACAGGGGATGTTCGACGAGCAGTACTTC | CASSPGEQGMFDEQYF
TRBJ1-5 | NA | NA | TRBV6-6 | TGTGCCAGCAGTTACCCCCCCGGACAGCATCAGCCCCAGCATTTT | CASSYPPGQHQPQHF
TRBJ2-7 | NA | NA | TRBV7-9 | TGTGCCAGCGGGATCTCAGGGATCTCCTACGAGCAGTACTTC | CASGISGISYEQYF
TRBJ1-3 | NA | NA | TRBV25-1 | TGTGCCAGCAGTGACCTTATGACTGGAAACACCATATATTTT | CASSDLMTGNTIYF
TRBJ1-2 | TRBD1 | NA | TRBV18 | TGTGCCAGCTCACCACCGCGGACAGGTTATGGCTACACCTTC | CASSPPRTGYGYTF
TRBJ1-5 | NA | NA | TRBV27 | TGTGCCAGCAGTTTATACTTCCTTTCGGCTCAGCCCCAGCATTTT | CASSLYFLSAQPQHF
TRBJ1-6 | NA | NA | TRBV7-2 | TGTGCCAGCAGCTTAGTGGGGGGCGGTAATTCACCCCTCCACTTT | CASSLVGGGNSPLHF
TRBJ1-3 | NA | once | TRBV7-9 | TGTGCCAGCAGCTTAGCTGGGAGCTCTGGAAACACCATATATTTT | CASSLAGSSGNTIYF
TRBJ1-1 | NA | NA | TRBV11-2 | TGTGCCAGCGGCGGCCGGGCCAGCTTGAACACTGAAGCTTTCTTT | CASGGRASLNTEAFF
TRBJ1-2 | NA | NA | TRBV3-1/TRBV3-2 | TGTGCCAGCAGCCAAGCGGTAACGGTGGACGCGGATGGCTACACCTTC | CASSQAVTVDADGYTF
TRBJ1-5 | NA | NA | TRBV28 | TGTGCCAGCGACCGGCAGGGTTATAGCAATCAGCCCCAGCATTTT | CASDRQGYSNQPQHF
TRBJ2-7 | TRBD2 | NA | TRBV7-9 | TGTGCCAGCAGCCGCGGGACTAGCGGGTCCTACGAGCAGTACTTC | CASSRGTSGSYEQYF
TRBJ1-5 | NA | NA | TRBV6-1 | TGTGCCAGCAGTGGAGCCGCAAAGCAGCCCCAGCATTTT | CASSGAAKQPQHF
TRBJ2-7 | NA | NA | TRBV6-6 | TGTGCCAGCAGCTATAGACAGGGTAGGGGGGCCTACGAGCAGTACTTC | CASSYRQGRGAYEQYF
TRBJ1-4 | TRBD1 | NA | TRBV4-2 | TGTGCCAGCAGCCAAGAAGACAGGGCAACTAATGAAAAACTGTTTTTT | CASSQEDRATNEKLFF
TRBJ2-7 | NA | NA | TRBV28 | TGTGCCAGCAGTTTACTACAGAAAGCCGAGCAGTACTTC | CASSLLQKAEQYF
TRBJ1-2 | NA | NA | TRBV28 | TGTGCCAGTTCCGGGGGGGCTGCCTATGGCTACACCTTC | CASSGGAAYGYTF
TRBJ2-3 | TRBD1 | NA | TRBV6-1 | TGTGCCAGCAGTGGAGTCCCCGGACAGGGGTTATTCACAGATACGCAGTATTTT | CASSGVPGQGLFTDTQYF
TRBJ2-2 | TRBD2 | many | TRBV7-9 | TGTGCCAGCAGCTTAGCCGGGAGGCGGACCGGGGAGCTGTTTTTT | CASSLAGRRTGELFF
TRBJ2-5 | NA | once | TRBV5-4 | TGTGCCAGCAGCTTGGGAGGGGGGGAGACCCAGTACTTC | CASSLGGGETQYF
TRBJ2-3 | NA | NA | TRBV21-1 | TGTGCCAGCGCAACCCCCGGGCCCGACTCAACAGGCCCCACAGATACGCAGTATTTT | CASATPGPDSTGPTDTQYF
TRBJ1-5 | NA | NA | TRBV19 | TGTGCCAGTAGTTCCCAGCGGAATCAGCCCCAGCATTTT | CASSSQRNQPQHF
TRBJ1-6 | NA | NA | TRBV28 | TGTGCCAGCAGGCCGGCGCGGCAGGGTAGTTCACCCCTCCACTTT | CASRPARQGSSPLHF
TRBJ2-5 | TRBD2 | NA | TRBV28 | TGTGCCAGCAGTCCAGGACTAGCGGGGGGAGTGGAGACCCAGTACTTC | CASSPGLAGGVETQYF
TRBJ2-1 | NA | NA | TRBV7-2 | TGTGCCAGCAGCTCCCCCAATGAGCAGTTCTTC | CASSSPNEQFF
TRBJ1-1 | NA | NA | TRBV3-1/TRBV3-2 | TGTGCCACTCAGGGCGGGAACACTGAAGCTTTCTTT | CATQGGNTEAFF
TRBJ1-3 | NA | few | TRBV4-1 | TGCGCCAGCAGCCGGGGGGACGGAATGATCTCTGGAAACACCATATATTTT | CASSRGDGMISGNTIYF
TRBJ1-1 | TRBD1 | NA | TRBV29-1 | TGCAGCTTGGGACAGGGGCTGGGGACTGAAGCTTTCTTT | CSLGQGLGTEAFF
TRBJ2-1 | TRBD2 | NA | TRBV25-1 | TGTGCCAGCAGTGATACTAGCGGGAGGGCCAATAATGAGCAGTTCTTC | CASSDTSGRANNEQFF
TRBJ2-1 | TRBD2 | NA | TRBV4-1 | TGCGCCAGCAGCCCCGGGGGTAGCGGGAGGCCGGGAAATGAGCAGTTCTTC | CASSPGGSGRPGNEQFF
TRBJ2-7 | TRBD1 | NA | TRBV29-1 | TGCAGCGTGACCAGGGGGCTAAGCTCCTACGAGCAGTACTTC | CSVTRGLSSYEQYF
TRBJ2-5 | NA | NA | TRBV7-9 | TGTGCCAGCAGCTTAGCGGCAGGTACGGAGACCCAGTACTTC | CASSLAAGTETQYF
TRBJ2-7 | NA | NA | TRBV5-1 | TGCGCCAGCACCCAACAGGGCGAGCAGTACTTC | CASTQQGEQYF
TRBJ1-5 | NA | NA | TRBV7-2 | TGTGCCAGCAGCTTAGGAGGGGTGGCTCAGCCCCAGCATTTT | CASSLGGVAQPQHF
TRBJ1-4 | NA | NA | TRBV5-1 | TGCGCCGCAATCTACAGGGCAGGTAGTAGTTTCGAAAAACTGTTTTTT | CAAIYRAGSSFEKLFF
TRBJ1-3 | NA | NA | TRBV5-1 | TGCGCCAGCAGCTACGAACCAGGAAACACCATATATTTT | CASSYEPGNTIYF
TRBJ1-1 | TRBD1 | NA | TRBV27 | TGTGCCAGCAGTCCCGGGACAGGGGGGGTCAAAGCTTTCTTT | CASSPGTGGVKAFF
TRBJ1-6 | NA | NA | TRBV28 | TGTGCCAGCAGTCTGGGCTCCTATAATTCACCCCTCCACTTT | CASSLGSYNSPLHF
TRBJ2-7 | NA | NA | TRBV5-1 | TGCGCCAGCAGCCCCCGGGGTAATACCGGGCAGTACTTC | CASSPRGNTGQYF
TRBJ2-7 | NA | once | TRBV28 | TGTGCCAGCAGGATCCACCAGCAGGGTCGGGGCGAGCAGTACTTC | CASRIHQQGRGEQYF
TRBJ1-6 | TRBD1 | NA | TRBV7-6 | TGTGCCAGCAGCCCGACAGGGGATTCACCCCTCCACTTT | CASSPTGDSPLHF
TRBJ2-1 | NA | once | TRBV11-2 | TGTGCCAGCAGCTTAGGGGCCCAAGCCTACAATGAGCAGTTCTTC | CASSLGAQAYNEQFF
TRBJ2-7 | NA | NA | TRBV12-3/TRBV12-4 | TGTGCCAGCAGTTTCGTGGGGTACGAGCAGTACTTC | CASSFVGYEQYF
TRBJ2-7 | TRBD2 | NA | TRBV27 | TGTGCCAGCAGTTTATCTACTAGCGGGAGTTCTGAGCAGTACTTC | CASSLSTSGSSEQYF
TRBJ1-1 | TRBD1 | NA | TRBV3-1/TRBV3-2 | TGTGCCAGCAGCCAGGGGGGACAGGGGATAGCTTTCTTT | CASSQGGQGIAFF